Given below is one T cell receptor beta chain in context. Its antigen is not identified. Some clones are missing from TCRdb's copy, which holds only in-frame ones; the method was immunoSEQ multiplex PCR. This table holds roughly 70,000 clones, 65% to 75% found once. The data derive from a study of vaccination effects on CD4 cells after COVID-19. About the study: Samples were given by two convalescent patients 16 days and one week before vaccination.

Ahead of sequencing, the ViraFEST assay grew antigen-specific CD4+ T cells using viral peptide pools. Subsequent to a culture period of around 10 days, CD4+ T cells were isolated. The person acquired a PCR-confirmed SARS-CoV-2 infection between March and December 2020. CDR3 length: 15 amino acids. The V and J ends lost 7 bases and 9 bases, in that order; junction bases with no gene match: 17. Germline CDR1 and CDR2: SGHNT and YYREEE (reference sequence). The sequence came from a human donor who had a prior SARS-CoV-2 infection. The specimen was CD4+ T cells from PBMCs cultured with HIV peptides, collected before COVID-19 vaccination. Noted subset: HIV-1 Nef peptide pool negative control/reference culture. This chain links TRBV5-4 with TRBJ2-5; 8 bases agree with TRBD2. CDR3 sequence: CASPSGRGETWAQYF. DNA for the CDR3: TGTGCCAGCCCTTCAGGGCGGGGGGAAACGTGGGCCCAGTACTTC.